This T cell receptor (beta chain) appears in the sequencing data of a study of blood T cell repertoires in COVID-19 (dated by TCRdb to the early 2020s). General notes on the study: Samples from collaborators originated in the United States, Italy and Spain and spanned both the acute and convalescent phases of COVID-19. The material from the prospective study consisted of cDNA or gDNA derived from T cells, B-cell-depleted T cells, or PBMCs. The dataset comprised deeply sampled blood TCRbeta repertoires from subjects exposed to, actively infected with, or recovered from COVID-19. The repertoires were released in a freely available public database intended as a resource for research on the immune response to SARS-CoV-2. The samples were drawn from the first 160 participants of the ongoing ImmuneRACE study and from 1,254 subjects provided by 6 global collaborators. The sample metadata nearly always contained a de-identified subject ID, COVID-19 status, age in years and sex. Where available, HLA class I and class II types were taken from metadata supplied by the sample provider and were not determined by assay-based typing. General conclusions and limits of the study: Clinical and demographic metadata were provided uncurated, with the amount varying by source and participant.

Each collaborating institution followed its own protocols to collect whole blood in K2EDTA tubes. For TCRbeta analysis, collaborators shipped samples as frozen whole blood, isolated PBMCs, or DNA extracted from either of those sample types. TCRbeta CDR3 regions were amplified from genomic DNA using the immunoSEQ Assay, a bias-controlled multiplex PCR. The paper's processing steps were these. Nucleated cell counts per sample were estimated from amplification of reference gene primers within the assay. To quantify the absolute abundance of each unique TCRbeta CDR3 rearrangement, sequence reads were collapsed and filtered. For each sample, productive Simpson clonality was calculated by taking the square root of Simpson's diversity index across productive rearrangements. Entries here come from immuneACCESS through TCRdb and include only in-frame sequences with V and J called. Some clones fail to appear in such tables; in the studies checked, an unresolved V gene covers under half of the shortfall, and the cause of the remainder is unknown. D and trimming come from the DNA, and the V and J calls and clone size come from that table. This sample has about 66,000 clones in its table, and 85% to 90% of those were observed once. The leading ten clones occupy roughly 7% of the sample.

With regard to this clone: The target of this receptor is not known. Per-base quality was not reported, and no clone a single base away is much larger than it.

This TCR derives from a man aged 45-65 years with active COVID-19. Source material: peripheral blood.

This receptor has the CDR3 CASREGTSGNTGELFF. The nucleotide sequence is given as TGTGCCAGCAGAGAGGGGACTAGCGGGAACACCGGGGAGCTGTTTTTT. Recombination connected TRBV2 to TRBJ2-2; TRBD2 lines up with 11 middle nucleotides. The CDR3 sequence holds 16 residues, the cysteine and phenylalanine included. CDR3 DNA only is kept here, 48 bases in frame from base 1. CDR1 and CDR2 were assigned from the germline V gene as SNHLY and FYNNEI. Ends trimmed: V by 6 bases, J by 1 base; bases unmatched to a gene: 4.